This is a list of T cell receptor beta chains from one sample in a study of human thymus T cells. Profiled with immunoSEQ multiplex PCR; TCRdb holds only in-frame clones, not every one. The sample lists around 120,000 clones, around 94% occurring once. The specimen was thymus tissue. The receptors shown here come from a boy under two years old with a congenital heart defect but otherwise immunologically healthy. CDR3s include the opening cysteine and the closing phenylalanine or tryptophan. D genes are given only for firm matches. A row's size may be missing; if present it is once, few, many or a size class.

v_gene,j_gene,abundance,d_gene,CDR3nt,CDR3aa
TRBV6-5,TRBJ2-5,-,TRBD2,TGTGCCAGCAGTTACGGGCTAGCGGGGGAACAAGAGACCCAGTACTTC,CASSYGLAGEQETQYF
TRBV27,TRBJ1-4,-,-,TGTGCCAGCTCTGGGACAACTAATGAAAAACTGTTTTTT,CASSGTTNEKLFF
TRBV6-1,TRBJ2-3,once,TRBD1,TGTGCCAGCAGTGCAACAGGGGAAGGCTGGGCAGATACGCAGTATTTT,CASSATGEGWADTQYF
TRBV14,TRBJ1-3,-,-,TGTGCCAGCAGCCACCTGTATGGAAACACCATATATTTT,CASSHLYGNTIYF
TRBV27,TRBJ2-7,-,TRBD2,TGTGCCAGCAGTTTGAGTGGTCGGGCTAGCGGGGGGGCCTACGAGCAGTACTTC,CASSLSGRASGGAYEQYF
TRBV29-1,TRBJ2-5,few,-,TGCAGCGTTGAAGGAAGGACAAAAGAGACCCAGTACTTC,CSVEGRTKETQYF
TRBV10-3,TRBJ2-3,-,TRBD2,TGTGCCATCGACATGCATGGACTAGCGGGGGGCCCCGTCGATACGCAGTATTTT,CAIDMHGLAGGPVDTQYF
TRBV19,TRBJ1-4,-,-,TGTGCCAGTAGTATACGATGGGCAACTAATGAAAAACTGTTTTTT,CASSIRWATNEKLFF
TRBV5-8,TRBJ1-6,-,-,TGTGCCAGCAGCTTGGGGGGGGCCCCCCACCGTTCACCCCTCCACTTT,CASSLGGAPHRSPLHF
TRBV6-5,TRBJ1-1,-,TRBD1,TGTGCCAGCAGTTACTCCATACAGGGGAGGGAAGCTTTCTTT,CASSYSIQGREAFF
TRBV14,TRBJ1-2,-,TRBD1,TGTGCCAGCAGCCAGCAATATTACGACAGGGCCCTCTATGGCTACACCTTC,CASSQQYYDRALYGYTF
TRBV28,TRBJ2-3,-,TRBD2,TGTGCCAGCAGTTTCGCTCCGGGACTACCGACCACAGATACGCAGTATTTT,CASSFAPGLPTTDTQYF
TRBV27,TRBJ1-2,-,-,TGTGCCAGCAGTGGGAGGGGAGATGGCTACACCTTC,CASSGRGDGYTF
TRBV30,TRBJ2-1,-,-,TGTGCCGCGGCGGGTAGCTCCTACAATGAGCAGTTCTTC,CAAAGSSYNEQFF
TRBV5-6,TRBJ2-3,-,-,TGTGCCAGCAGCCACCTCCGTCACCCCACAGATACGCAGTATTTT,CASSHLRHPTDTQYF
TRBV18,TRBJ2-5,-,TRBD2,TGTGCCAGCTCACCGAACCCGGGACTAGCGGGGGAGTACCAAGAGACCCAGTACTTC,CASSPNPGLAGEYQETQYF
TRBV7-2,TRBJ2-5,-,-,TGTGCCAGCAGCTTAGAGGTCCAAGAGACCCAGTACTTC,CASSLEVQETQYF
TRBV19,TRBJ1-2,-,-,TGTGCCAGTAGTCCCCACAGGGTTGCGGGAGGCTACACCTTC,CASSPHRVAGGYTF
TRBV30,TRBJ2-7,-,TRBD2,TGTGCCTGCGGCGGGGGGATCTACGAGCAGTACTTC,CACGGGIYEQYF
TRBV5-4,TRBJ2-5,once,-,TGTGCCAGCAGCTTGGGCCCGGGGGGCCGGGAGACCCAGTACTTC,CASSLGPGGRETQYF
TRBV5-6,TRBJ1-6,-,-,TGTGCCAGCAGCTTGGGATGGACGGAGAGGTATTCACCCCTCCACTTT,CASSLGWTERYSPLHF
TRBV11-2,TRBJ1-1,-,-,TGTGCCAGCAGCCCCAGGGAATACCGCACTGAAGCTTTCTTT,CASSPREYRTEAFF
TRBV7-8,TRBJ2-7,-,-,TGTGCCAGCAGCTCAGGGAATGAGGACGAGCAGTACTTC,CASSSGNEDEQYF
TRBV30,TRBJ1-6,-,-,TGTGCCTGGAGTCCCCCAGGGGCAGGGGAAGGTTCACCCCTCCACTTT,CAWSPPGAGEGSPLHF
TRBV4-3,TRBJ2-3,-,-,TGCGCCAGCAGCCAAGATATGTATACCCTGGCCGATACGCAGTATTTT,CASSQDMYTLADTQYF
TRBV21-1,TRBJ2-1,-,-,TGTGCCAGCAGTACGGCAGTTTCCTACAATGAGCAGTTCTTC,CASSTAVSYNEQFF
TRBV29-1,TRBJ2-4,once,-,TGCAGCGCATGGGGGTATGGCAAAAACATTCAGTACTTC,CSAWGYGKNIQYF
TRBV12-5,TRBJ2-5,-,TRBD1,TGTGCTAGTGGCTTACATTTACACGGGACAGGGCAAGAGACCCAGTACTTC,CASGLHLHGTGQETQYF
TRBV29-1,TRBJ2-7,-,-,TGCAGCGTTGTATCCGGCGAGCAGTACTTC,CSVVSGEQYF
TRBV4-3,TRBJ2-2,-,-,TGCGCCAGCAGCCCACGCGCGGGGTTACTCACCGGGGAGCTGTTTTTT,CASSPRAGLLTGELFF
TRBV20-1,TRBJ2-7,-,-,TGCAGGCTGGTAGCGGCCTACGAGCAGTACTTC,CRLVAAYEQYF
TRBV18,TRBJ1-5,-,-,TGTGCCAGCTCACCACCGCGATCCAGGCGGGATAGCAATCAGCCCCAGCATTTT,CASSPPRSRRDSNQPQHF
TRBV9,TRBJ2-5,-,-,TGTGCCAGCAGCGCCAGGGGGGGTCGGGAGACCCAGTACTTC,CASSARGGRETQYF
TRBV5-6,TRBJ2-4,-,TRBD1,TGTGCCAGCAGCGCGGGACAGGGGGCACCCGGGCCCATTCAGTACTTC,CASSAGQGAPGPIQYF
TRBV2,TRBJ2-7,-,-,TGTGCCAGCAGCCCGGACACGAGGAACGAGCAGTACTTC,CASSPDTRNEQYF
TRBV7-8,TRBJ2-2,-,-,TGTGCCAGCAGCTTAGCCTACAGATACACCGGGGAGCTGTTTTTT,CASSLAYRYTGELFF
TRBV11-2,TRBJ2-3,-,-,TGTGCCAGCAGCCCTCCGCGGGACAGATACACAGATACGCAGTATTTT,CASSPPRDRYTDTQYF
TRBV6-5,TRBJ1-1,-,TRBD1,TGTGCCAGCAGTTTCCGGAGGACAGGGAACACTGAAGCTTTCTTT,CASSFRRTGNTEAFF
TRBV6-5,TRBJ2-7,-,TRBD1,TGTGCCAGCAGTTATCCGGGACAGACCTACGAGCAGTACTTC,CASSYPGQTYEQYF
TRBV4-3,TRBJ1-2,-,TRBD1,TGCGCCAGCAGCCAGGCCGGGACAGGGCCCTTTTATGGCTACACCTTC,CASSQAGTGPFYGYTF
TRBV18,TRBJ2-3,-,-,TGTGCCAGCTCACCCAGGGGCGATACGCAGTATTTT,CASSPRGDTQYF
TRBV28,TRBJ2-7,-,-,TGTGCCAGCACCAATGGCGGTCTCTACGAGCAGTACTTC,CASTNGGLYEQYF